This passage covers 10 T cell receptor beta chains from one sample sequenced in a study of cytomegalovirus exposure and HLA in healthy donors. Data came from immunoSEQ multiplex PCR; TCRdb stores just in-frame clones and leaves some out. The repertoire holds about 130,000 clones, 94% seen once, with less than 1.5% in the top ten. Sequencing used PBMCs. These receptors all stem from a young woman in good health and CMV-seronegative.

The V call is TRBV27, the J call TRBJ2-3; 8 bases align to TRBD2. The CDR3 spans 15 residues. J lost 6 bases, V lost 7 bases, and 12 bases had no gene match. The V gene's germline CDR1 is MNHEY and CDR2 SMNVEV (reference sequence). DNA of the CDR3: TGTGCCAGCACCCCCGGGCCAGCGGGGGACGATACGCAGTATTTT. Translation: CASTPGPAGDDTQYF.

The chain couples TRBV6-6 to TRBJ1-4, with 9 bases identical to TRBD1. V dropped 7 bases and J dropped 8; count of bases not matched to a gene: 8. Germline V gives CDR1 MNHNY, CDR2 SVGAGI (reference sequence). The CDR3 is 14 residues long. CDR3 protein: CASKNMDRGEKLFF. Written as DNA, the CDR3 is TGTGCCAGCAAAAATATGGACAGGGGCGAAAAACTGTTTTTT.

The sample holds one count of this clone. V usage is TRBV18 and J usage is TRBJ2-2; TRBD2 might be the D (6 bases). CDR1 and CDR2 from the germline V gene are KGHSH and LQKENI. Trimming removed 0 bases at V and 4 bases at J, with 18 bases between. The CDR3 is 18 residues long. CDR3 sequence (DNA): TGTGCCAGCTCACCACCGGGGCTTGGAGGGTCTATCACCGGGGAGCTGTTTTTT. This encodes CASSPPGLGGSITGELFF. Full variable domain (remainder filled in from reference TRBV18 and TRBJ2-2): NAGVMQNPRHLVRRRGQEARLRCSPMKGHSHVYWYRQLPEEGLKFMVYLQKENIIDESGMPKERFSAEFPKEGPSILRIQQVVRGDSAAYFCASSPPGLGGSITGELFFGEGSRLTVL.

This clone appeared once. This chain connects TRBV9 to TRBJ2-1, with D perhaps TRBD2 (5 bases). Germline CDR1 is SGDLS and CDR2 is YYNGEE. This CDR3 contains 15 residues. V was cut by 5 bases and J by 10 bases, with 22 bases left in between. In DNA, the CDR3 is TGTGCCAGCAGTGGAGGCGACTCCTCACGGAGGGAGCAGTTCTTC. Its protein product is CASSGGDSSRREQFF.

This clone has only one observation. V usage is TRBV11-2 and J usage is TRBJ1-5; TRBD1 matches at 7 bases. The CDR3 consists of 15 residues. Germline V CDR1 and CDR2: SGHAT, FQNNGV. J lost 0 bases, V lost 5 bases, and 4 bases had no gene match. For the CDR3, the DNA is TGTGCCAGCAGCCTCGGACAGGCTAGCAATCAGCCCCAGCATTTT. This codes for CASSLGQASNQPQHF.

Note on this clone: Other DNA sequences in this specimen translate into the identical CDR3. This rearrangement joins TRBV6-5 to TRBJ1-5; 8 bases are shared with TRBD1. With V trimmed by 6 bases and J by 1 base, 5 bases remained unmatched. The CDR3 extends over 15 amino acids. CDR1 is MNHEY, CDR2 SVGAGI, per germline. The CDR3 region is CASRPTGDSNQPQHF. The CDR3, as DNA: TGTGCCAGCAGACCGACAGGGGACAGCAATCAGCCCCAGCATTTT.

CDR3 nucleotide sequence: TGTGCCAGCAGAAGAACAGGGGACTACGAGCAGTACTTC. Translation: CASRRTGDYEQYF. This chain joins TRBV5-4 and TRBJ2-7, with TRBD1 matching 7 bases. There are 13 residues in the CDR3. The trim removed 5 bases at V and 3 bases at J, leaving 5 bases unmatched. Per germline, CDR1 SGHNT and CDR2 YYREEE (reference sequence).

J is TRBJ1-1 and V is TRBV9, with D possibly TRBD1 on 5 matching bases. The CDR3 is 14 residues long. Per the germline V gene, CDR1 is SGDLS and CDR2 is YYNGEE. Trimming shortened V by 2 bases and J by 4 bases, and 12 bases separated the two germline ends. The CDR3 loop is CASSVSGGGTEAFF. The CDR3 DNA reads as TGTGCCAGCAGCGTCTCGGGGGGTGGCACTGAAGCTTTCTTT.

The CDR3 region has the DNA TGCGCCAGCAGCTCAGAAGGACAGAAGAACACTGAAGCTTTCTTT. Translation: CASSSEGQKNTEAFF. The chain carries TRBV5-1 and TRBJ1-1, with a possible D match to TRBD1 (6 bases). The CDR3 is made up of 15 amino acids. Germline lookup yields CDR1 SGHRS and CDR2 YFSETQ. Trimming left V 3 bases short and J 1 base short, with 13 bases between.

This sequence joins TRBV4-1 and TRBJ1-6; D is perhaps TRBD1 (6 bases). V dropped 6 bases and J dropped 3 bases, with 15 bases sitting between them. Germline CDR1 MGHRA, CDR2 YSYEKL. CDR3 length: 16 residues. CDR3 amino acids: CASSPHLDSYNSPLHF. The DNA of the CDR3 is TGCGCCAGCAGTCCTCATTTGGACAGCTATAATTCACCCCTCCACTTT.